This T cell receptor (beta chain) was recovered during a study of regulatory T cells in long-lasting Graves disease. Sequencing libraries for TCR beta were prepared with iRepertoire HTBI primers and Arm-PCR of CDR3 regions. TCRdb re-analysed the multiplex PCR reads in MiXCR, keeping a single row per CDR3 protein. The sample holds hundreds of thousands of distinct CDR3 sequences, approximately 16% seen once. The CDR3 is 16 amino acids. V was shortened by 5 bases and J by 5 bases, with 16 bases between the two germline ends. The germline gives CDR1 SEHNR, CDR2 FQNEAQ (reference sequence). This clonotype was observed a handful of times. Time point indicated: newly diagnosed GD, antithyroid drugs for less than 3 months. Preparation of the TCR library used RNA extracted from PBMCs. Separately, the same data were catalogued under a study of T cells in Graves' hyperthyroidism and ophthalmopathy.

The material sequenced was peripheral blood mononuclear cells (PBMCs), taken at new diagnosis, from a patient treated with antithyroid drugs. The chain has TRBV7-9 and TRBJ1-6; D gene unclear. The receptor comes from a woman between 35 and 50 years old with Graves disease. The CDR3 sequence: CASSDSSPANNSPLHF. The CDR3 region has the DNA TGTGCCAGCAGCGACTCTTCGCCAGCAAATAATTCACCCCTCCACTTT.